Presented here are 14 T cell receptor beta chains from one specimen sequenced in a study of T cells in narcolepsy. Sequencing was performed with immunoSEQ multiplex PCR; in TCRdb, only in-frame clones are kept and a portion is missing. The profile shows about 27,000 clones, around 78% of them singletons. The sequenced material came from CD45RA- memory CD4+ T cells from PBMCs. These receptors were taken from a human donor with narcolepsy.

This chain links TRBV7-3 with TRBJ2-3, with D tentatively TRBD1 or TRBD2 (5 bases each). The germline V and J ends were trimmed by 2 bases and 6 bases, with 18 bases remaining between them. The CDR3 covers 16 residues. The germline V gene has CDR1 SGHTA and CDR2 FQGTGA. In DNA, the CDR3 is TGTGCCAGCAGCTTAGGGGACCGCAGCTCCGGGGATACGCAGTATTTT. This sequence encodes CASSLGDRSSGDTQYF.

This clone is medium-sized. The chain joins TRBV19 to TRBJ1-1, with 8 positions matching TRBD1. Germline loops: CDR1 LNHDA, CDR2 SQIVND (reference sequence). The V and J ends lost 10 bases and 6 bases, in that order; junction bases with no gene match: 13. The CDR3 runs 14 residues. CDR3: CATSDRDPLAEAFF. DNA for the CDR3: TGTGCCACGTCGGACAGGGACCCGTTGGCTGAAGCTTTCTTT.

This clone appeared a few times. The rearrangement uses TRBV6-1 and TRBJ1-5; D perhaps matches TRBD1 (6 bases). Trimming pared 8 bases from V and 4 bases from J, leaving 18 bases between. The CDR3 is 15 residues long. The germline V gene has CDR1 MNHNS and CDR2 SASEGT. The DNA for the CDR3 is TGTGCCAGCCAAGGGGGGGAAGGGTTGAATCAGCCCCAGCATTTT. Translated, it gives CASQGGEGLNQPQHF.

The CDR3 region is CAWSPGSRSGNTIYF. In DNA, the CDR3 is TGTGCCTGGAGCCCTGGCAGCCGCTCTGGAAACACCATATATTTT. The V gene is TRBV30, the J gene TRBJ1-3; D is unresolved. Trimming shortened V by 3 bases and J by 0 bases, and 12 bases separated the two germline ends. Per germline, CDR1 GTSNPN and CDR2 SVGIG (reference sequence). CDR3 length equals 15 residues.

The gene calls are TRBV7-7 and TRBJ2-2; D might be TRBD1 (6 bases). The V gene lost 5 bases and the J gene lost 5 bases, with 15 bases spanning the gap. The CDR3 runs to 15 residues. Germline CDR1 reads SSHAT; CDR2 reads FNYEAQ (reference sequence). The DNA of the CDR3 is TGTGCCAGCAGCCTGGACAGTAGCAGGACCGGGGAGCTGTTTTTT. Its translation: CASSLDSSRTGELFF. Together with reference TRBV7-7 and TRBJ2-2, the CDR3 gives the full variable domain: GAGVSQSPRYKVTKRGQDVTLRCDPISSHATLYWYQQALGQGPEFLTYFNYEAQPDKSGLPSDRFSAERPEGSISTLTIQRTEQRDSAMYRCASSLDSSRTGELFFGEGSRLTVL.

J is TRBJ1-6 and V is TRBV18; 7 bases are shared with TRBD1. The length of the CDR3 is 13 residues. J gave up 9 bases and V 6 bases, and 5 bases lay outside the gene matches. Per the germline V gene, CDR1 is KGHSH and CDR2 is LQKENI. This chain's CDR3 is CASSRQGGSPLHF. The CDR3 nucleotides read TGTGCCAGCTCTCGACAGGGCGGTTCACCCCTCCACTTT.

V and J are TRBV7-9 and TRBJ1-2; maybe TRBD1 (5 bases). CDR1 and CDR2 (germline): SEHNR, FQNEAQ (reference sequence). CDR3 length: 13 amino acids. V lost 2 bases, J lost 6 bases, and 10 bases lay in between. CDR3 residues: CASSLSGRDGYTF. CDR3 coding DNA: TGTGCCAGCAGCTTATCGGGGCGCGATGGCTACACCTTC.

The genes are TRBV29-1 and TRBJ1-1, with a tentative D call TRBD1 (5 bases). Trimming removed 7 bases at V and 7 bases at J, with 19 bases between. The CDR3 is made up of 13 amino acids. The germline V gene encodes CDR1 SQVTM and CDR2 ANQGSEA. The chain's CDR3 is CSARGALGDEAFF. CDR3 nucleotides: TGCAGCGCCAGAGGGGCTTTGGGCGATGAAGCTTTCTTT.

The CDR3 loop is CASRTGTLYDTQYF. The CDR3 DNA reads TGTGCCAGCAGAACCGGGACATTGTATGATACGCAGTATTTT. This chain uses TRBV6-5 with TRBJ2-3; weak D call: TRBD1 (6 bases). The germline V gene has CDR1 MNHEY and CDR2 SVGAGI. V shed 6 bases and J shed 6 bases, with 16 bases lying between them. This CDR3 region has 14 residues.

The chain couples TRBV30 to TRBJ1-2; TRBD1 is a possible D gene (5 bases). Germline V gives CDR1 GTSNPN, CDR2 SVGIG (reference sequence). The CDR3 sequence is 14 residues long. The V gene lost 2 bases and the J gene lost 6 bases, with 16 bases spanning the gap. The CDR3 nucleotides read TGTGCCTGGAGTTCCCCGATGGGGCGACATGGCTACACCTTC. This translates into CAWSSPMGRHGYTF.

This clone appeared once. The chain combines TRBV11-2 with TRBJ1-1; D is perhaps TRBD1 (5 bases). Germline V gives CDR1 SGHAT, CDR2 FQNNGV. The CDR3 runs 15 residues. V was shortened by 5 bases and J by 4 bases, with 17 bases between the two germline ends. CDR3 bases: TGTGCCAGCAGCGCACGCACTCAGGGTCGCACTGAAGCTTTCTTT. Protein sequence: CASSARTQGRTEAFF.

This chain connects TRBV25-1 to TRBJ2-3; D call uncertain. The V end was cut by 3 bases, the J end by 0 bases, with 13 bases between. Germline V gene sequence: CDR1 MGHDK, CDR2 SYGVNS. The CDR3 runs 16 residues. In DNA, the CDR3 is TGTGCCAGCAGTGATAGCAAAACCGCTAGCACAGATACGCAGTATTTT. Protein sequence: CASSDSKTASTDTQYF.

This chain's CDR3 is CASSERRQGAGETQYF. In DNA form, the CDR3 reads TGTGCCAGCAGCGAAAGACGACAGGGGGCAGGGGAGACCCAGTACTTC. The V call is TRBV7-8, the J call TRBJ2-5; TRBD1 agrees at 10 bases. The CDR3 has 16 amino acids. V gave up 5 bases and J gave up 5 bases; unmatched junction bases: 11. Germline V CDR1 and CDR2: SGHVS, FQNEAQ.

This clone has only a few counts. CDR3 sequence reads: CASSPSPRVETQYF. CDR3 in DNA: TGTGCCAGCAGCCCTAGCCCCAGGGTAGAAACGCAGTATTTT. The chain is built from TRBV2 and TRBJ2-3; D could derive from TRBD1 or TRBD2 (5 bases each). Trimming stripped 6 bases from V and 9 bases from J, with 19 bases between. The CDR3 loop spans 14 amino acids. CDR1 and CDR2 (germline): SNHLY, FYNNEI.